This record covers a single T cell receptor beta chain. Antigen: not known. Stem cell-like memory, regulatory, central memory and naive CD4+ cells were sorted via CD45RO/CCR7/CD25/CD127/CD95/CD27. The sample belongs to a study of beta chain features in type 1 diabetes. The overall study: Sorted cells numbering 107,917,701 were examined across all samples.

Since all of the isolated RNA was reverse transcribed, expressed TCRB transcripts were what got sequenced. Clones were sequenced by immunoSEQ multiplex PCR, and TCRdb holds only the in-frame ones, with some missing. The sample yields 120,000 or so clones, 17% seen once. CDR3 length: 14 amino acids. V was trimmed by 6 bases and J by 7 bases, leaving 17 bases between them. The germline V gene encodes CDR1 SNHLY and CDR2 FYNNEI. Overall study results and limits: Any HLA-type effect on TCRB rearrangement remained unresolved here. Sampled from patients, naive, central memory and Treg TCRB repertoires appeared more similar than those sampled from healthy donors. Shortening of TCRB CDR3s, moderate but significant, appeared in all four CD4+ subsets of Type 1 diabetes patients.

This sequence originates from a man between 18 and 29 years old with type 1 diabetes. This chain joins TRBV2 and TRBJ2-3; a possible D gene is TRBD1 (5 bases). What was sequenced was central memory CD4+ T cells from blood. CDR3 in amino acids: CASRGAVSSNTQYF. CDR3 coding DNA: TGTGCCAGCAGAGGGGCGGTCTCGTCAAATACGCAGTATTTT.